The 5 T cell receptor beta chains given below trace back to one sample, sequenced in a study of beta chain features in type 1 diabetes. The authors reverse transcribed all of the isolated RNA, so sequencing captured expressed TCRB transcripts. Measured with immunoSEQ multiplex PCR; TCRdb has only the in-frame clones, and not every one. In the table there are under 450,000 clones, about 15% of which are singletons. The sample was naive CD4+ T cells from blood. The source of these receptors is a woman aged 18-29 years in good health.

The chain employs TRBV7-2 and TRBJ2-3; maybe TRBD2 (6 bases). The germline V and J ends were trimmed by 0 bases and 0 bases, with 7 bases remaining between them. Per the germline V gene, CDR1 is SGHTA and CDR2 is FQGNSA. The CDR3 spans 15 residues. CDR3 DNA: TGTGCCAGCAGCTTAGCGGGAGGTAGCACAGATACGCAGTATTTT. Protein sequence: CASSLAGGSTDTQYF. Full variable domain (remainder filled in from reference TRBV7-2 and TRBJ2-3): GAGVSQSPSNKVTEKGKDVELRCDPISGHTALYWYRQSLGQGLEFLIYFQGNSAPDKSGLPSDRFSAERTGGSVSTLTIQRTQQEDSAVYLCASSLAGGSTDTQYFGPGTRLTVL.

This clone has just a few counts. The chain links TRBV28 to TRBJ1-1; weak D call: TRBD1 (6 bases). The V gene's germline CDR1 is MDHEN and CDR2 SYDVKM. This CDR3 contains 13 residues. V was pared by 10 bases and J by 0 bases, with 12 bases between. The DNA for the CDR3 is TGTGCCACCTGGGGACATATGAACACTGAAGCTTTCTTT. Residues: CATWGHMNTEAFF.

The V call is TRBV19, the J call TRBJ1-1; 8 bases are shared with TRBD1. Germline loops: CDR1 LNHDA, CDR2 SQIVND (reference sequence). This CDR3 contains 15 residues. With 5 bases clipped from V and 6 bases from J, the junction kept 11 bases outside the gene matches. CDR3 amino acids: CASSGNRGTWPEAFF. The CDR3 region has the DNA TGTGCCAGTAGTGGGAACAGGGGGACGTGGCCTGAAGCTTTCTTT.

This chain connects TRBV5-1 to TRBJ2-5; the match to TRBD2 covers 8 bases. This CDR3 comprises 15 residues. CDR1 is SGHRS, CDR2 YFSETQ, per germline. V trimming: 4 bases; J trimming: 5 bases; junction bases outside the gene matches: 10. The CDR3 DNA reads TGCGCCAGCAGCCTGGTGGGACTAGTGATGGAGACCCAGTACTTC. Encoded protein: CASSLVGLVMETQYF. Looking up the rest from reference TRBV5-1 and TRBJ2-5 gives the full variable domain: KAGVTQTPRYLIKTRGQQVTLSCSPISGHRSVSWYQQTPGQGLQFLFEYFSETQRNKGNFPGRFSGRQFSNSRSEMNVSTLELGDSALYLCASSLVGLVMETQYFGPGTRLLVL.

This sequence joins TRBV6-5 and TRBJ2-1; no clear D. Trimming stripped 4 bases from V and 7 bases from J, with 8 bases between. Looked up from germline, CDR1 is MNHEY and CDR2 is SVGAGI. The CDR3 loop spans 12 amino acids. Here the CDR3 reads CASSSRINEQFF. The CDR3, as DNA: TGTGCCAGCAGTTCGCGGATTAATGAGCAGTTCTTC.